This T cell receptor (beta chain) is drawn from a study of T cell repertoires in cytomegalovirus infection. Study background: It can be stated that public TCR beta signatures indicated CMV infection as well as a matching HLA type.

TCRdb processed the reads anew with MiXCR; each CDR3 protein has one entry. Among 500,000 or so distinct CDR3 sequences listed, approximately 15% were seen once. V was cut by 0 bases and J by 5 bases, with 20 bases left in between. Germline CDR1 reads LGHNA; CDR2 reads YNFKEQ. This CDR3 region has 17 residues. This clonotype was detected only a few times. No antigen is known for it. Findings and caveats of the study: In two of eight donors, the top clonotype was HLA-C-restricted CMV-specific.

Sequences were obtained from CD8+ T cells from PBMCs. The chain combines TRBV4-2 with TRBJ2-7; D might be TRBD2 (6 bases). The source is a human donor in good health (CMV status not recorded). Some clones in this sample may be carry-over from other donors' samples. CDR3 protein: CASSQDTTSPILDEQYF. CDR3 in DNA: TGTGCCAGCAGCCAAGATACGACTAGTCCCATACTCGACGAGCAGTACTTC.